The 15 T cell receptor beta chains in this list originate from one sample, sequenced in a study of blood T cell repertoires in COVID-19. Assay: immunoSEQ multiplex PCR; the TCRdb copy retains only in-frame clones and omits some. The data hold some 360,000 clones, with approximately 89% observed a single time. Specimen: peripheral blood. These receptors came from a woman in her sixties with COVID-19, enrolled during active disease.

The genes are TRBV3-1 (or the pseudogene TRBV3-2) and TRBJ2-2; maybe TRBD2 (6 bases). The CDR3 is made up of 16 amino acids. Germline CDR1 reads LGHDT; CDR2 reads YNNKEL (reference sequence). V was pared by 4 bases and J by 4 bases, with 16 bases between. CDR3 nucleotides: TGTGCCAGCAGCCTACGCGACGGGGGAATCACCGGGGAGCTGTTTTTT. Amino acids: CASSLRDGGITGELFF.

This chain uses TRBV7-2 with TRBJ2-5; D perhaps matches TRBD2 (6 bases). Trimming shortened V by 4 bases and J by 0 bases, and 21 bases separated the two germline ends. CDR3 size: 18 residues. Germline V gene sequence: CDR1 SGHTA, CDR2 FQGNSA. The chain's CDR3 is CASSSRTKTGGYQETQYF. The CDR3 region has the DNA TGTGCCAGCAGCTCCCGTACTAAAACTGGGGGGTACCAAGAGACCCAGTACTTC.

This clone was counted a single time. This chain links TRBV5-1 with TRBJ2-7, with a weak D call TRBD2 (5 bases). CDR3 length: 15 residues. The V end was cut by 1 base, the J end by 0 bases, with 11 bases between. Germline V lookup: CDR1 SGHRS, CDR2 YFSETQ. The CDR3 spells CASSLLDFSSYEQYF. CDR3 sequence (DNA): TGCGCCAGCAGCTTGTTGGACTTCAGCTCCTACGAGCAGTACTTC.

The chain uses TRBV2 and TRBJ1-1; TRBD1 aligns across 8 bases. Trimming took 6 bases from V and 1 from J; bases not matched to a gene: 7. The length of the CDR3 is 15 residues. Germline V gene sequence: CDR1 SNHLY, CDR2 FYNNEI. This CDR3 is CASSVSGTGNTEAFF. The CDR3 nucleotides read TGTGCCAGCAGCGTATCCGGGACAGGGAACACTGAAGCTTTCTTT.

This rearrangement joins TRBV7-2 to TRBJ1-2; 8 bases fit TRBD1. This CDR3 contains 13 residues. Trimming at V came to 5 bases and at J to 4 bases, leaving 3 bases not matched to a gene. From germline, CDR1 is SGHTA and CDR2 FQGNSA. The DNA for the CDR3 is TGTGCCAGCAGCGCAGGGGGCGGCTATGGCTACACCTTC. Translating gives CASSAGGGYGYTF.

This clone was observed a handful of times. The rearrangement links TRBV4-1 to TRBJ1-5; possibly TRBD1 for D (6 bases). The ends were cut back, 1 base at V and 7 bases at J, with 20 bases in the middle. Germline values: CDR1 MGHRA, CDR2 YSYEKL. CDR3 length equals 17 residues. CDR3: CASSQVGGRRRGQPQHF. The CDR3 coding sequence is TGCGCCAGCAGCCAAGTGGGGGGGCGACGGCGGGGACAGCCCCAGCATTTT.

The chain joins TRBV6-2 or TRBV6-3 to TRBJ2-1; no clear D gene. The V and J ends lost 7 bases and 6 bases respectively, with 28 bases between them. The CDR3 runs to 18 residues. The germline V gene has CDR1 MNHEY and CDR2 SVGEGT. CDR3 in amino acids: CASTYSVRGGSESNEQFF. In DNA form, the CDR3 reads TGTGCCAGCACCTACTCCGTTAGAGGTGGGTCGGAGAGCAATGAGCAGTTCTTC.

The chain employs TRBV7-2 and TRBJ2-3; 7 bases match TRBD1. The V and J ends lost 7 bases and 5 bases, in that order; junction bases with no gene match: 9. Per germline, CDR1 SGHTA and CDR2 FQGNSA. The CDR3 runs 14 residues. The CDR3 DNA reads as TGTGCCAGCACAAAAATTGCAGGGGGAGATACGCAGTATTTT. Its translation is CASTKIAGGDTQYF.

This chain uses TRBV4-1 with TRBJ1-2; D remains ambiguous. With 1 base removed from V and 4 bases from J, the gap between germline ends came to 13 bases. The CDR3 consists of 15 residues. Germline assignment: CDR1 MGHRA and CDR2 YSYEKL. CDR3 in amino acids: CASSQVLGGGYGYTF. CDR3 coding DNA: TGCGCCAGCAGCCAAGTTTTAGGCGGAGGCTATGGCTACACCTTC.

This clone came up a few times. V and J are TRBV5-1 and TRBJ1-2, with 10 bases that match TRBD1. V trimming: 2 bases; J trimming: 7 bases; junction bases outside the gene matches: 8. CDR3 size: 15 residues. Germline CDR1 is SGHRS and CDR2 is YFSETQ. This chain's CDR3 is CASSFSGTGDGGYTF. The CDR3 DNA reads TGCGCCAGCAGCTTCTCCGGGACAGGGGACGGTGGCTACACCTTC.

The rearrangement links TRBV15 to TRBJ2-3, with D maybe TRBD2 (7 bases). CDR1 is LNHNV and CDR2 is YYDKDF in the germline V gene (reference sequence). This CDR3 is built from 18 residues. V lost 5 bases and J 6 bases, leaving 27 bases between the germline ends. The DNA for the CDR3 is TGTGCCACCAGCCTCCGGGGGGCCCGCTCAAGGGGTTTGGATACGCAGTATTTT. Translated: CATSLRGARSRGLDTQYF.

The V and J genes are TRBV5-5 and TRBJ1-1, with 9 bases matching TRBD1. Germline-derived CDR1 and CDR2 are SGHKS and YYEKEE (reference sequence). The CDR3 length is 13 residues. Trimming cost V 4 bases and J 6 bases; bases outside gene matches: 4. CDR3 protein: CASSRGQGPEAFF. The CDR3 DNA sequence: TGTGCCAGCAGCCGGGGACAGGGTCCTGAAGCTTTCTTT.

This clone is a singleton in its sample. This chain uses TRBV6-5 with TRBJ1-5, with D maybe TRBD1 (5 bases). The CDR3 loop spans 15 amino acids. CDR1 is MNHEY, CDR2 SVGAGI, per germline. The V and J ends lost 8 bases and 0 bases respectively, with 14 bases between them. The CDR3 DNA reads as TGTGCCAGCTCCACAGGCTTTGGTAGCAATCAGCCCCAGCATTTT. Protein: CASSTGFGSNQPQHF.

The CDR3 DNA follows: TGTGCCAGCAGTTACAACGGGGGTCAGGGTGAAAAACTGTTTTTT. This sequence encodes CASSYNGGQGEKLFF. This sequence joins TRBV6-5 and TRBJ1-4; maybe TRBD1 (5 bases). CDR3 length equals 15 residues. Trimming removed 2 bases at V and 7 bases at J, with 14 bases between. Germline assignment: CDR1 MNHEY and CDR2 SVGAGI.

The chain employs TRBV5-1 and TRBJ2-3, with a weak D call TRBD2 (5 bases). CDR3 length equals 12 residues. Trimming took off 6 bases at V and 1 base at J, with 6 bases between the two ends. Germline lookup yields CDR1 SGHRS and CDR2 YFSETQ. The CDR3 sequence: CASKEGTDTQYF. The CDR3 nucleotides are TGCGCCAGCAAGGAGGGCACAGATACGCAGTATTTT.